Following are 14 T cell receptor beta chains from one sample sequenced in a study of graft-versus-host responses after intestinal transplantation. This table comes from immunoSEQ multiplex PCR, and its TCRdb copy is limited to in-frame clones, with some not included. The sample yields 9,500 to 12,000 clones, about 92% seen once. The source material was PBMCs, sampled approximately 69 days after transplant. These receptors came from a human patient who received an intestinal transplant, so some T cells may come from the graft donor.

The chain recombines TRBV4-1 with TRBJ1-1, with D unclear. The CDR3 length is 15 residues. Germline-derived CDR1 and CDR2 are MGHRA and YSYEKL. V lost 0 bases and J lost 1, with 9 bases in between. CDR3 coding DNA: TGCGCCAGCAGCCAAGACCCCCGCGGGAACACTGAAGCTTTCTTT. Residues: CASSQDPRGNTEAFF.

V gene TRBV5-1 combines with J gene TRBJ2-6; 9 nucleotides agree with TRBD1. Trimming cost V 2 bases and J 2 bases; bases outside gene matches: 11. Germline lookup yields CDR1 SGHRS and CDR2 YFSETQ. The CDR3 covers 19 residues. The CDR3 protein is CASSLGQGRVRAGANVLTF. In DNA form, the CDR3 reads TGCGCCAGCAGCTTAGGACAGGGGAGGGTGAGAGCTGGGGCCAACGTCCTGACTTTC.

This clone has more than one count but fewer than ten. The chain has TRBV4-2 and TRBJ2-1, with TRBD1 matching over 8 bases. Germline V gene data show CDR1 as LGHNA and CDR2 as YNFKEQ. This CDR3 has 12 amino acids. The ends lost 5 bases at V and 10 bases at J; junction bases unmatched: 4. Here the CDR3 DNA reads TGTGCCAGCAGCTACTCAGGGGGCGAGCAGTTCTTC. Protein sequence: CASSYSGGEQFF.

This chain uses TRBV11-2 with TRBJ2-1; 10 nucleotides align to TRBD2. The CDR3 length is 17 residues. V was pared by 5 bases and J by 6 bases, with 13 bases of the junction left unmatched. Germline V gene data show CDR1 as SGHAT and CDR2 as FQNNGV. Written as DNA, the CDR3 is TGTGCCAGCAGCCTGGCGTGGGGGACTAGCGTTGTCAATGAGCAGTTCTTC. This gives the protein CASSLAWGTSVVNEQFF. The full variable domain, in which reference TRBV11-2 and TRBJ2-1 provide the parts outside the CDR3, is EAGVAQSPRYKIIEKRQSVAFWCNPISGHATLYWYQQILGQGPKLLIQFQNNGVVDDSQLPKDRFSAERLKGVDSTLKIQPAKLEDSAVYLCASSLAWGTSVVNEQFFGPGTRLTVL.

V and J are TRBV10-3 and TRBJ2-7, with 9 nucleotides matching TRBD1. Germline V gene lookup returns CDR1 ENHRY and CDR2 SYGVKD. Unmatched junction bases numbered 8, after V lost 8 bases and J lost 3 bases. The CDR3 spans 14 residues. Here the CDR3 reads CAIQPGQGVYEQYF. CDR3 in DNA: TGTGCCATCCAACCGGGACAGGGAGTCTACGAGCAGTACTTC.

The rearrangement joins TRBV9 to TRBJ1-6; D might be TRBD1 (5 bases). In germline, CDR1 is SGDLS, CDR2 YYNGEE. This CDR3 is built from 13 residues. V lost 2 bases and J lost 5, with 5 bases in between. The CDR3 spells CASSVGDNSPLHF. CDR3 coding DNA: TGTGCCAGCAGCGTGGGGGATAATTCACCCCTCCACTTT.

The chain joins TRBV9 to TRBJ2-1, with 11 nucleotides matching TRBD2. In germline, CDR1 is SGDLS, CDR2 YYNGEE. V lost 0 bases, J lost 7 bases, and 3 bases stayed unmatched. CDR3 length: 15 amino acids. The CDR3 is CASSVGPSGRNEQFF. Written as DNA, the CDR3 is TGTGCCAGCAGCGTAGGGCCTAGCGGGAGGAATGAGCAGTTCTTC.

This chain joins TRBV7-6 and TRBJ2-1; tentatively, D is TRBD1 (6 bases). Trimming left V 1 base short and J 9 bases short, with 13 bases between. The CDR3 runs to 14 residues. Germline lookup yields CDR1 SGHVS and CDR2 FNYEAQ. CDR3 sequence reads: CASSLGPSRGEQFF. DNA of the CDR3: TGTGCCAGCAGCTTAGGACCTAGCAGGGGTGAGCAGTTCTTC.

This chain links TRBV28 with TRBJ2-7; the D gene is possibly TRBD1 (5 bases). Germline V CDR1 and CDR2: MDHEN, SYDVKM. Trimming took off 3 bases at V and 2 bases at J, with 11 bases between the two ends. The CDR3 covers 14 residues. CDR3 region: CASSFTGSTYEQYF. CDR3 DNA sequence: TGTGCCAGCAGTTTTACAGGATCCACCTACGAGCAGTACTTC.

The chain has TRBV20-1 and TRBJ2-7; D possibly corresponds to TRBD1 (6 bases). The germline V gene encodes CDR1 DFQATT and CDR2 SNEGSKA (reference sequence). Trimming left V 6 bases short and J 6 bases short, with 12 bases between. The CDR3 extends over 11 amino acids. The CDR3 DNA reads as TGCAGTGCCCGAACAGGGCTCGAGCAGTACTTC. Its translation: CSARTGLEQYF.

A note on this clone: A read error may account for a junction end that differs from germline. Different DNA sequences within this sample yield the same CDR3. The V and J genes are TRBV5-8 and TRBJ2-7; 7 nucleotides line up with TRBD2. The length of the CDR3 is 17 residues. CDR1 SGHTS and CDR2 YDEGEE come from the germline V gene. CDR3 sequence reads: CASSSGFTSDSSYEQYF. CDR3 sequence (DNA): TGTGCCAGTAGCTCCGGATTTACTAGCGACTCCTCCTACGAGCAGTACTTC. Full variable domain (outside the CDR3, taken from reference TRBV5-8 and TRBJ2-7): EAGVTQSPTHLIKTRGQQATLRCSPISGHTSVYWYQQALGLGLQFLLWYDEGEERNRGNFPPRFSGRQFPNYSSELNVNALELEDSALYLCASSSGFTSDSSYEQYFGPGTRLTVT.

The V call is TRBV27, the J call TRBJ2-3, with D possibly being TRBD1 or TRBD2 (5 bases each). V was shortened by 5 bases and J by 0 bases, with 15 bases between the two germline ends. The CDR3 spans 16 residues. The germline gives CDR1 MNHEY, CDR2 SMNVEV (reference sequence). CDR3 sequence: CASSTMQGPSTDTQYF. As DNA, the CDR3 is TGTGCCAGCAGTACAATGCAGGGACCAAGCACAGATACGCAGTATTTT.

The chain couples TRBV7-6 to TRBJ2-6; 8 bases are shared with TRBD2. The V and J ends lost 5 bases and 0 bases, in that order; junction bases with no gene match: 3. Germline V gene sequence: CDR1 SGHVS, CDR2 FNYEAQ. CDR3 size: 16 residues. CDR3 amino acids: CASSPSGSSGANVLTF. The CDR3 nucleotides read TGTGCCAGCAGCCCGAGCGGGAGCTCTGGGGCCAACGTCCTGACTTTC. Variable domain in full (rest from reference TRBV7-6 and TRBJ2-6): GAGVSQSPRYKVTKRGQDVALRCDPISGHVSLYWYRQALGQGPEFLTYFNYEAQQDKSGLPNDRFSAERPEGSISTLTIQRTEQRDSAMYRCASSPSGSSGANVLTFGAGSRLTVL.

CDR3 sequence: CAWVAGERGEQYF. The CDR3 nucleotides read TGTGCCTGGGTAGCGGGAGAACGGGGCGAGCAGTACTTC. The chain links TRBV30 to TRBJ2-7; 9 nucleotides line up with TRBD2. The CDR3 covers 13 residues. Germline CDR1 reads GTSNPN; CDR2 reads SVGIG (reference sequence). V trimming: 5 bases; J trimming: 6 bases; junction bases outside the gene matches: 8.